These 12 T cell receptor beta chains were sequenced from one sample in a study of T cells after yellow fever vaccination. TCRdb reprocessed the 5' RACE reads with MiXCR, giving one entry per CDR3 protein. The data hold 200,000 to 300,000 distinct CDR3 sequences, with 6.5% to 7.5% observed a single time. Source: CD4+ T cells sorted from PBMCs, taken on the day of the yellow fever booster vaccination. The receptors here all came from a man aged 30 to 39 who received the YFV17D yellow fever vaccine.

This chain joins TRBV12-3 or TRBV12-4 and TRBJ2-7; TRBD1 is a possible D gene (5 bases). The CDR3 has 19 amino acids. V gave up 11 bases and J gave up 3 bases, with 35 bases separating them. This chain's CDR3 is CAFCLYRFSTSDKNYEQYF. The CDR3 nucleotides are TGTGCCTTCTGTTTATATCGGTTTAGTACCTCGGACAAGAACTACGAGCAGTACTTC.

There are many counts of this clonotype. The rearrangement uses TRBV6-1 and TRBJ1-1; 10 positions agree with TRBD1. The length of the CDR3 is 15 residues. The V and J ends lost 4 bases and 4 bases, in that order; junction bases with no gene match: 6. CDR1 MNHNS and CDR2 SASEGT come from the germline V gene. CDR3 region: CASSAQTGGLTEAFF. Here the CDR3 DNA reads TGTGCCAGCAGTGCCCAGACAGGGGGCCTCACTGAAGCTTTCTTT.

This chain uses TRBV4-3 with TRBJ2-1; D possibly corresponds to TRBD1 (6 bases). The CDR3 runs 17 residues. Germline V gene data show CDR1 as LGHNA and CDR2 as YSLEER. Trimming left V 0 bases short and J 6 bases short, with 18 bases between. CDR3 region: CASSQELNRAGGNEQFF. CDR3 nucleotide sequence: TGCGCCAGCAGCCAAGAATTAAACAGGGCAGGTGGCAATGAGCAGTTCTTC.

This clonotype has ten or more counts. The chain has TRBV14 and TRBJ2-1, with 12 bases identical to TRBD2. The CDR3 contains 15 residues. Germline V gene lookup returns CDR1 SGHDN and CDR2 FVKESK. J lost 7 bases, V lost 5 bases, and 6 bases had no gene match. The CDR3 DNA reads as TGTGCCAGCAGCGAAATAGGACTAGCGGGAAATGAGCAGTTCTTC. Protein sequence: CASSEIGLAGNEQFF. The whole variable domain, filled in from reference TRBV14 and TRBJ2-1, reads EAGVTQFPSHSVIEKGQTVTLRCDPISGHDNLYWYRRVMGKEIKFLLHFVKESKQDESGMPNNRFLAERTGGTYSTLKVQPAELEDSGVYFCASSEIGLAGNEQFFGPGTRLTVL.

The table lists this clonotype with a few counts. CDR3: CSASGRAKNIQYF. The DNA for the CDR3 is TGCAGTGCTAGCGGGAGAGCCAAAAACATTCAGTACTTC. V is TRBV20-1 and J is TRBJ2-4; D perhaps matches TRBD2 (6 bases). This CDR3 is 13 amino acids long. The germline gives CDR1 DFQATT, CDR2 SNEGSKA (reference sequence). V was trimmed by 3 bases and J by 0 bases, leaving 6 bases between them.

The chain employs TRBV7-8 and TRBJ2-2; D remains ambiguous. The CDR3 spans 14 residues. CDR1 SGHVS and CDR2 FQNEAQ come from the germline V gene. V dropped 5 bases and J dropped 4 bases, with 11 bases sitting between them. The CDR3 spells CASSPSKGTGELFF. Here the CDR3 DNA reads TGTGCCAGCAGCCCCTCAAAGGGCACCGGGGAGCTGTTTTTT.

This clonotype was recorded a few times. The J gene is TRBJ2-2, the V gene TRBV11-2, with 11 nucleotides matching TRBD2. V lost 5 bases and J lost 4; bases outside the gene matches: 6. Germline-derived CDR1 and CDR2 are SGHAT and FQNNGV. The CDR3 length is 16 residues. The DNA for the CDR3 is TGTGCCAGCAGCCCCGTAGCGGGAGGGGGCACCGGGGAGCTGTTTTTT. As protein: CASSPVAGGGTGELFF.

This clonotype was recorded many times. This chain joins TRBV5-1 and TRBJ2-5, with 8 bases matching TRBD1. Germline CDR1 SGHRS, CDR2 YFSETQ. J lost 2 bases, V lost 4 bases, and 4 bases had no gene match. CDR3 size: 14 residues. The CDR3 reads CASSAGTGQETQYF. The CDR3 coding sequence is TGCGCCAGCAGCGCCGGGACAGGTCAAGAGACCCAGTACTTC.

This clonotype appeared a few times. V and J are TRBV7-8 and TRBJ2-3; no definite D call. V lost 5 bases to trimming and J lost 0 bases, with 9 bases between them. This CDR3 has 14 amino acids. CDR1 and CDR2 from the germline V gene are SGHVS and FQNEAQ. The CDR3 region is CASSPYTSTDTQYF. The CDR3 DNA sequence: TGTGCCAGCAGCCCCTATACGAGCACAGATACGCAGTATTTT. The entire variable domain, with the rest obtained from reference TRBV7-8 and TRBJ2-3, is as follows: GAGVSQSPRYKVAKRGQDVALRCDPISGHVSLFWYQQALGQGPEFLTYFQNEAQLDKSGLPSDRFFAERPEGSVSTLKIQRTQQEDSAVYLCASSPYTSTDTQYFGPGTRLTVL.

The chain has TRBV10-3 and TRBJ1-1, with D possibly being TRBD1 (6 bases). Trimming stripped 7 bases from V and 2 bases from J, with 11 bases between. Looked up from germline, CDR1 is ENHRY and CDR2 is SYGVKD. The CDR3 is made up of 13 amino acids. CDR3 DNA: TGTGCCATCAACCTGGACAGCAACACTGAAGCTTTCTTT. Protein product: CAINLDSNTEAFF.

This clonotype was counted at least ten times. J is TRBJ2-7 and V is TRBV10-3; no clear D. This CDR3 contains 11 residues. The germline V gene encodes CDR1 ENHRY and CDR2 SYGVKD. The ends were cut back, 5 bases at V and 7 bases at J, with 9 bases in the middle. The CDR3 is CAISNLEEQYF. In DNA, the CDR3 is TGTGCCATCAGTAACTTAGAGGAGCAGTACTTC.

This clonotype was detected many times. This chain links TRBV7-2 with TRBJ2-1, with 8 bases fitting TRBD2. V trimming: 4 bases; J trimming: 7 bases; junction bases outside the gene matches: 9. Looked up from germline, CDR1 is SGHTA and CDR2 is FQGNSA. CDR3 length: 15 amino acids. The CDR3 loop reads CASSSGAGAGNEQFF. The CDR3 nucleotides are TGTGCCAGCAGCTCGGGAGCGGGAGCGGGAAATGAGCAGTTCTTC.